This entry is about one T cell receptor (beta chain). The antigen is undetermined. The data belong to a study of cytomegalovirus exposure and HLA in healthy donors. Overall study results and limits: 150 or so TCR beta chains were listed as cytomegalovirus-associated. An analysis was carried out at a later point. It showed that HLA-associated TCR beta chains were more clonally expanded than equally common non-associated chains.

Researchers ran the PCR with 60 Vbeta and 13 Jbeta primers. Some clones are missing from TCRdb's copy, which holds only in-frame ones; the method was immunoSEQ multiplex PCR. In the table there are approximately 35,000 clones, about 70% of which are singletons. Germline CDR1 and CDR2: MNHEY and SVGAGI. The CDR3 covers 15 residues. V was clipped by 2 bases and J by 5 bases; unmatched bases: 2. Sequenced: PBMCs. This clonotype was obtained from a man between 40 and 49 years old in good health and CMV-seropositive. The chain employs TRBV6-5 and TRBJ2-3; TRBD2 matches 12 bases. The CDR3 region has the DNA TGTGCCAGCAGTTACCTAGCGGGGGGGGGAGATACGCAGTATTTT. This gives the protein CASSYLAGGGDTQYF.